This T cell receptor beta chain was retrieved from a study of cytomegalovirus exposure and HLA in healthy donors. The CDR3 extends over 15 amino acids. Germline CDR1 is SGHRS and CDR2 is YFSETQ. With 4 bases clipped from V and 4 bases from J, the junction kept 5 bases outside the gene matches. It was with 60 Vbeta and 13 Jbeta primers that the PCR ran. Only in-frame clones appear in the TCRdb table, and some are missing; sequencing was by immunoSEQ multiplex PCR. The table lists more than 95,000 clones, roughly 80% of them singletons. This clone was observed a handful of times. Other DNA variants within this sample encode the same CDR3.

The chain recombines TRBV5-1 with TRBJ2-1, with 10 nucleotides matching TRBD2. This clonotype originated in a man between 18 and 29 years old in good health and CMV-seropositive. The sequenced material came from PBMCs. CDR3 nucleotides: TGCGCCAGCAGCCCTACTAGCGGGGCATACAATGAGCAGTTCTTC. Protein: CASSPTSGAYNEQFF.